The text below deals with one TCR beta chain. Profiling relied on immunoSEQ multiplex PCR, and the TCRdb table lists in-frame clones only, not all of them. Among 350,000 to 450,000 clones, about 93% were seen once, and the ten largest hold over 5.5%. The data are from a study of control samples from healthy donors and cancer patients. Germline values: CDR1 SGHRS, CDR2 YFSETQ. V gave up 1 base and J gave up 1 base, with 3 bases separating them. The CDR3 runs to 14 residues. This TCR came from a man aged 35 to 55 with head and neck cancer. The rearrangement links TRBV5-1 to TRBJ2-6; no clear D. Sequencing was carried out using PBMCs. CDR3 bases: TGCGCCAGCAGCTTGCCGTCTGGGGCCAACGTCCTGACTTTC. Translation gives CASSLPSGANVLTF.